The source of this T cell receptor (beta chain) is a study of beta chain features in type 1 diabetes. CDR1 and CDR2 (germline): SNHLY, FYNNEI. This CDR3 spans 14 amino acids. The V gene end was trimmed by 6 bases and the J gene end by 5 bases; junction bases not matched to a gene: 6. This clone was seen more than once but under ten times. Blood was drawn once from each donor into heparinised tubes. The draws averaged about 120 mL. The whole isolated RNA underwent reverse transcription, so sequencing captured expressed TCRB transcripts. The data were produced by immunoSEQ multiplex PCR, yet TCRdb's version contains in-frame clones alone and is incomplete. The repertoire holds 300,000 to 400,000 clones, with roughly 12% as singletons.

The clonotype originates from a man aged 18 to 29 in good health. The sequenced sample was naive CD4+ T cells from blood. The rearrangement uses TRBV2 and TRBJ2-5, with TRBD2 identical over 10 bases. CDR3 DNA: TGTGCCAGCAGCGTAGGACTAGCGGCGGAGACCCAGTACTTC. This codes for CASSVGLAAETQYF.